This TCR beta chain was retrieved from a study of blood T cells in healthy people across ages. Germline V gene data show CDR1 as SQVTM and CDR2 as ANQGSEA. The CDR3 is 15 amino acids. Study-wide points: Expanded clonotype changes were possibly confounded by unknown donor CMV status.

Using a J-beta primer mix together with a sample-barcoded 5' primer, a second PCR was run for about 6 to 12 cycles. TCRdb re-called the 5' RACE reads through MiXCR, storing one row per CDR3 protein. Of fewer than 700,000 distinct CDR3 sequences in the sample, about 43% were seen once. This clonotype was detected once. Its antigen is still unknown. Sequence at one end of the junction differs from germline and may be a read error. The specimen sequenced was blood. This clonotype originated in a man aged 80 or over in good health. The genes are TRBV29-1 and TRBJ1-5; maybe TRBD1 (6 bases). CDR3 coding DNA: TGCGGCGTTGCCTTGACAGGCTATAGCAATCAGCCCCAGCATTTT. As protein: CGVALTGYSNQPQHF.